The table lists the clone carrying this T cell receptor beta chain with a few counts. The data were obtained in a study of T cells in Graves' hyperthyroidism and ophthalmopathy. RNA transcripts served as the template for amplifying TCR beta CDR3 regions. RT-PCR in the first round (using the HTBI primer set) targeted the TCR CDR3. TCRdb used MiXCR to reprocess the multiplex PCR reads, holding one entry per CDR3 protein. The sample includes some 460,000 distinct CDR3 sequences, roughly 14% of them seen just once. The CDR3 is made up of 15 amino acids. V trimming: 2 bases; J trimming: 6 bases; junction bases outside the gene matches: 6. Germline V gene sequence: CDR1 LNHDA, CDR2 SQIVND (reference sequence).

This chain connects TRBV19 to TRBJ2-7, with 11 nucleotides matching TRBD2. Material: blood. This receptor was obtained from a woman aged 18-29 years with Graves' hyperthyroidism. CDR3 coding DNA: TGTGCCAGTAGTATATTACTAGCGGGAGAAGGCGAGCAGTACTTC. It translates to CASSILLAGEGEQYF.